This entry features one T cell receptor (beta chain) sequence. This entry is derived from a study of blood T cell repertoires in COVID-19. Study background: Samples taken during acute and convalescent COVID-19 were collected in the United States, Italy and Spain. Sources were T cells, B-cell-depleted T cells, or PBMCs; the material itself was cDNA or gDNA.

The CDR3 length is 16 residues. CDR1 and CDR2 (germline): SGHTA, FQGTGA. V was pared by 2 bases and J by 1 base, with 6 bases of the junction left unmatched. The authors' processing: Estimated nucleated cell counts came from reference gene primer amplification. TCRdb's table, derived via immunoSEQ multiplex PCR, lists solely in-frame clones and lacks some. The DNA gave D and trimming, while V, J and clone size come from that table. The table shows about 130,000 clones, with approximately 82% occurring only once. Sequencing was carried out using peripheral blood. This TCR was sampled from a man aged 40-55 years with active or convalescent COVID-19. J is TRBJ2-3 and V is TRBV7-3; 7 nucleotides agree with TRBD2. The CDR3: CASSLGSGGGTDTQYF. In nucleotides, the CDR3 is TGTGCCAGCAGCTTAGGCTCGGGGGGAGGCACAGATACGCAGTATTTT.